The entry below describes one T cell receptor (beta chain). The record originates from a study of shared clonotypes between healthy human individuals. The length of the CDR3 is 13 residues. V dropped 3 bases and J dropped 5 bases, with 8 bases sitting between them. Germline-derived CDR1 and CDR2 are SGHTA and FQGTGA. Deep-level assay runs were performed. The assay was immunoSEQ multiplex PCR, and TCRdb's table has in-frame clones only and misses some. Of roughly 480,000 clones listed, roughly 85% are singletons. The sequence derives from a woman between 35 and 50 years old in good health. Some clones in this sample may be carry-over from other donors' samples. The sequenced sample consisted of PBMCs. The chain joins TRBV7-3 to TRBJ2-1; a weak D match, TRBD2 (5 bases). CDR3 sequence: CASSFSENNEQFF. CDR3 DNA: TGTGCCAGCAGCTTTAGCGAGAACAATGAGCAGTTCTTC.